Below, 20 T cell receptor beta chains from the same sample are listed, as sequenced in a study of T cell responses to AZD1222 COVID-19 vaccine. The method was immunoSEQ multiplex PCR; TCRdb's version includes in-frame clones alone and lacks a portion of them. Of 120,000 or so clones listed, 65% to 90% were seen once; the top ten hold over 25%. Source: peripheral blood, taken 28 days after the second AZD1222 dose. The receptor set was obtained from an adult who received the AZD1222 COVID-19 vaccine.

Worth noting for this clone: This likely traces to a read error, being one base from a far larger clone. This chain uses TRBV21-1 with TRBJ1-6. TRBV21-1 is described as a pseudogene. This CDR3 has 15 amino acids. The CDR3 sequence: CASCPPGLGGSPLHF. CDR3 sequence (DNA): TGTGCCAGCTGCCCCCCAGGACTGGGGGGCTCACCCCTCCACTTT.

The chain couples TRBV11-2 to TRBJ1-1; TRBD1 might be the D (5 bases). CDR1 is SGHAT, CDR2 FQNNGV, per germline. V was shortened by 2 bases and J by 7 bases, with 8 bases between the two germline ends. The CDR3 has 12 amino acids. The CDR3 protein is CASSLWGVEAFF. The CDR3 region has the DNA TGTGCCAGCAGCTTATGGGGGGTTGAAGCTTTCTTT.

The CDR3 coding sequence is TGTGCCTGGGGGATGGCTTTCTTT. Its translation: CAWGMAFF. The chain combines TRBV30 with TRBJ1-1; D is uncertain. The germline gives CDR1 GTSNPN, CDR2 SVGIG (reference sequence). V was clipped by 5 bases and J by 11 bases, with 6 bases between them. CDR3 size: 8 residues.

V is TRBV28 and J is TRBJ2-7; D ambiguous. This CDR3 comprises 12 residues. CDR1 is MDHEN, CDR2 SYDVKM, per germline. The V and J ends lost 3 bases and 7 bases respectively, with 10 bases between them. The CDR3 loop reads CASSFIEVEQYF. The CDR3 DNA reads as TGTGCCAGCAGTTTTATTGAAGTAGAGCAGTACTTC. Looking up the rest from reference TRBV28 and TRBJ2-7 gives the full variable domain: DVKVTQSSRYLVKRTGEKVFLECVQDMDHENMFWYRQDPGLGLRLIYFSYDVKMKEKGDIPEGYSVSREKKERFSLILESASTNQTSMYLCASSFIEVEQYFGPGTRLTVT.

For this clone: The junction and the germline gene differ at one end; a read error may be behind it. The genes are TRBV2 and TRBJ2-2; 11 bases match TRBD1. This CDR3 is built from 15 residues. Germline CDR1 reads SNHLY; CDR2 reads FYNNEI. The CDR3 sequence is CASNGQGAKTGELFF. Written as DNA, the CDR3 is TGTGCCAGCAACGGACAGGGGGCGAAGACCGGGGAGCTGTTTTTT.

This rearrangement joins TRBV5-6 to TRBJ1-6; TRBD1 matches 7 bases. The CDR3 extends over 18 amino acids. CDR1 is SGHDT and CDR2 is YYEEEE in the germline V gene. V lost 4 bases, J lost 1 base, and 11 bases stayed unmatched. CDR3 coding DNA: TGTGCCAGCAGCCGCGGAGGTCCGACAGGGTCCTATAATTCACCCCTCCACTTT. This codes for CASSRGGPTGSYNSPLHF.

The rearrangement uses TRBV7-2 and TRBJ2-7; D perhaps matches TRBD1 (6 bases). Trimming removed 7 bases at V and 3 bases at J, with 16 bases between. Germline V lookup: CDR1 SGHTA, CDR2 FQGNSA. The CDR3 sequence is 14 residues long. The CDR3 protein is CASTLRTDFYEQYF. The CDR3 DNA sequence: TGTGCCAGCACCTTGAGGACAGACTTCTACGAGCAGTACTTC. Drawing the rest from reference TRBV7-2 and TRBJ2-7, the complete variable domain is GAGVSQSPSNKVTEKGKDVELRCDPISGHTALYWYRQSLGQGLEFLIYFQGNSAPDKSGLPSDRFSAERTGGSVSTLTIQRTQQEDSAVYLCASTLRTDFYEQYFGPGTRLTVT.

This clone was counted once. The chain carries TRBV11-3 and TRBJ2-7; 9 bases fit TRBD1. The CDR3 spans 16 residues. V dropped 3 bases and J dropped 1; count of bases not matched to a gene: 7. Germline lookup yields CDR1 SGHNT and CDR2 YENEEA. The CDR3 coding sequence is TGTGCCAGCAGCTTTCAAAACGGGACAGGGTCCTACGAGCAGTACTTC. It codes for CASSFQNGTGSYEQYF.

The chain uses TRBV5-1 and TRBJ2-2; the D is unclear. Trimming left V 0 bases short and J 7 bases short, with 4 bases between. Germline loops: CDR1 SGHRS, CDR2 YFSETQ. This CDR3 spans 12 amino acids. CDR3 region: CASSLAGGELFF. CDR3 bases: TGCGCCAGCAGCTTGGCGGGCGGGGAGCTGTTTTTT.

The gene calls are TRBV28 and TRBJ2-1; 8 positions match TRBD1. The V gene's germline CDR1 is MDHEN and CDR2 SYDVKM. The CDR3 is made up of 18 amino acids. With 0 bases clipped from V and 0 bases from J, the junction kept 7 bases outside the gene matches. The CDR3 reads CASSLWSTTGGSYNEQFF. Here the CDR3 DNA reads TGTGCCAGCAGTTTATGGTCTACCACAGGGGGCTCCTACAATGAGCAGTTCTTC.

This chain uses TRBV7-2 with TRBJ2-7; D unresolved. The V end lost 1 base, the J end lost 1 base, and 2 bases lay between the germline ends. Germline V gene sequence: CDR1 SGHTA, CDR2 FQGNSA. The CDR3 is 12 amino acids. The CDR3 sequence is CASSLGSYEQYF. The DNA of the CDR3 is TGTGCCAGCAGCTTAGGATCCTACGAGCAGTACTTC.

This chain links TRBV9 with TRBJ2-7, with D unclear. V was pared by 0 bases and J by 2 bases, with 12 bases between. CDR1 and CDR2 from the germline V gene are SGDLS and YYNGEE. This CDR3 region has 15 residues. The CDR3 sequence: CASSVGTSGTYEQYF. CDR3 sequence (DNA): TGTGCCAGCAGCGTAGGTACATCCGGAACCTACGAGCAGTACTTC.

The CDR3 DNA sequence: TGTGCCAGCAGCACTGGAATCCTGAACTCTGGAAACACCATATATTTT. Protein sequence: CASSTGILNSGNTIYF. V is TRBV9 and J is TRBJ1-3; unclear D gene. Germline V lookup: CDR1 SGDLS, CDR2 YYNGEE. The CDR3 spans 16 residues. The V end lost 4 bases, the J end lost 0 bases, and 14 bases lay between the germline ends.

This clone was observed a handful of times. J is TRBJ1-3 and V is TRBV3-1 (or the pseudogene TRBV3-2); D possibly corresponds to TRBD1 (5 bases). Germline V gives CDR1 LGHDT, CDR2 YNNKEL (reference sequence). Trimming pared 2 bases from V and 0 bases from J, leaving 8 bases between. CDR3 length: 15 amino acids. Here the CDR3 DNA reads TGTGCCAGCAGCCAATGGGGCCTCTCTGGAAACACCATATATTTT. This encodes CASSQWGLSGNTIYF.

The rearrangement links TRBV5-8 to TRBJ1-2; D not certain. The CDR3 is made up of 18 amino acids. The V end was cut by 0 bases, the J end by 8 bases, with 26 bases between. CDR1 and CDR2 (germline): SGHTS, YDEGEE. The CDR3 sequence: CASSLAPGRGSVVGGYTF. In DNA, the CDR3 is TGTGCCAGCAGCTTGGCCCCAGGACGGGGTTCGGTCGTGGGAGGCTACACCTTC.

The rearrangement joins TRBV12-3 or TRBV12-4 to TRBJ1-1, with D possibly TRBD1 on 5 matching bases. Deletions cut 3 bases from V and 7 bases from J, with 12 bases between. This CDR3 has 13 amino acids. The chain's CDR3 is CASSFSGGNEAFF. DNA for the CDR3: TGTGCCAGCAGTTTTTCGGGGGGGAATGAAGCTTTCTTT.

This chain connects TRBV30 to TRBJ1-1; D might be TRBD1 (5 bases). V dropped 1 base and J dropped 1 base, with 13 bases sitting between them. The germline gives CDR1 GTSNPN, CDR2 SVGIG (reference sequence). This CDR3 has 15 amino acids. The CDR3 sequence is CAWSEPGPRNTEAFF. The CDR3 nucleotides read TGTGCCTGGAGTGAACCGGGACCCCGGAACACTGAAGCTTTCTTT.

The V gene is TRBV14, the J gene TRBJ1-1; D is perhaps TRBD1 (5 bases). V shed 8 bases and J shed 7 bases, with 17 bases lying between them. The CDR3 runs 13 residues. Germline V CDR1 and CDR2: SGHDN, FVKESK. CDR3 residues: CASGAGPSHEAFF. The CDR3 DNA reads as TGTGCCAGCGGGGCGGGACCATCTCATGAAGCTTTCTTT. The whole variable domain, remainder taken from reference TRBV14 and TRBJ1-1, is EAGVTQFPSHSVIEKGQTVTLRCDPISGHDNLYWYRRVMGKEIKFLLHFVKESKQDESGMPNNRFLAERTGGTYSTLKVQPAELEDSGVYFCASGAGPSHEAFFGQGTRLTVV.

The chain combines TRBV28 with TRBJ1-3; tentatively, D is TRBD1 (6 bases). V lost 3 bases and J lost 3, with 12 bases in between. Germline CDR1 MDHEN, CDR2 SYDVKM. The CDR3 has 15 amino acids. CDR3 residues: CASSLGGHSGNTIYF. CDR3 bases: TGTGCCAGCAGTTTGGGGGGACACAGTGGAAACACCATATATTTT. Drawing the rest from reference TRBV28 and TRBJ1-3, the complete variable domain is DVKVTQSSRYLVKRTGEKVFLECVQDMDHENMFWYRQDPGLGLRLIYFSYDVKMKEKGDIPEGYSVSREKKERFSLILESASTNQTSMYLCASSLGGHSGNTIYFGEGSWLTVV.

The V call is TRBV7-6, the J call TRBJ2-3, with D tentatively TRBD1 or TRBD2 (5 bases each). In germline, CDR1 is SGHVS, CDR2 FNYEAQ. The CDR3 contains 15 residues. Trimming left V 5 bases short and J 1 base short, with 13 bases between. The CDR3 nucleotides are TGTGCCAGCAGCAATCCGGGACCACGCACAGATACGCAGTATTTT. Translated: CASSNPGPRTDTQYF.